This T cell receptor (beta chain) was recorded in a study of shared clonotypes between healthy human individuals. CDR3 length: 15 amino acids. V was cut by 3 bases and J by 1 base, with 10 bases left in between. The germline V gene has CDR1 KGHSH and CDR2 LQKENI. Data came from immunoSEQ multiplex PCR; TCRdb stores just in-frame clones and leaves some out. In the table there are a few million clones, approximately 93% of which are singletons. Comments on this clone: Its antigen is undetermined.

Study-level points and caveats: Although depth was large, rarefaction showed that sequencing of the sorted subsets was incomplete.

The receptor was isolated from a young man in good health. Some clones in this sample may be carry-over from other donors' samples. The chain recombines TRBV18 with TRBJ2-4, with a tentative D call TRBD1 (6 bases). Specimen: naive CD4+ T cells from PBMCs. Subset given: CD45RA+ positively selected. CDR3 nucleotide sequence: TGTGCCAGCTCACCCACTACAGGGGCCAAAAACATTCAGTACTTC. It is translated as CASSPTTGAKNIQYF.